The 23 T cell receptor beta chains in this list originate from one sample, sequenced in a study of T cells in women clearing cervical HPV infection. Sequencing was performed with immunoSEQ multiplex PCR; in TCRdb, only in-frame clones are kept and a portion is missing. This repertoire includes about 35,000 clones. The source material was blood buffy coat. The receptor set was obtained from a woman between 18 and 69 years old with a cervical HPV16 infection that either progressed to CIN3+ or cleared (not recorded which).

As to this clone: The read gets to within 3 residues of the CDR3 end, and the germline J gene fills in the rest. The chain uses TRBV5-1 and TRBJ2-5; TRBD2 aligns across 12 bases. This CDR3 has 15 amino acids. CDR1 and CDR2 (germline): SGHRS, YFSETQ. V shed 4 bases and J 1 base; nucleotides not matched to a gene: 2. CDR3 bases read: TGCGCCAGCAGCATGGGACTAGCGGGCCAAGAGACC. Translated: CASSMGLAGQET. The entire CDR3 protein is CASSMGLAGQETQYF.

Concerning this clone itself: The read is 3 residues too short to cover the CDR3 end, so that end is filled in from the germline J gene. The chain is built from TRBV20-1 and TRBJ2-1; 8 bases line up with TRBD1. The length of the CDR3 is 11 residues. Germline V gene lookup returns CDR1 DFQATT and CDR2 SNEGSKA (reference sequence). Unmatched junction bases numbered 4, after V lost 6 bases and J lost 9 bases. Incomplete CDR3 DNA: TGCAGTGCCCAGGGACAGGCTGAG. Amino acids: CSAQGQAE. The whole CDR3 sequence is CSAQGQAEQFF.

As for this clone: Coverage ceases 3 residues before the CDR3 finishes, and the germline J gene fills in the end. The chain carries TRBV18 and TRBJ2-7; 7 bases line up with TRBD2. The CDR3 is 16 amino acids. Germline V gene sequence: CDR1 KGHSH, CDR2 LQKENI. With V trimmed by 1 base and J by 0 bases, 6 bases remained unmatched. The DNA read from the CDR3 is TGTGCCAGCTCACCACAGGAGGCTAGCGGCTCCTACGAG. The encoded protein is CASSPQEASGSYE. The whole CDR3 sequence reads CASSPQEASGSYEQYF.

As for this clone: Read sequence stops 3 residues before the CDR3 end, and the germline J gene provides the missing end. The genes are TRBV10-2 and TRBJ2-3; the D gene is possibly TRBD2 (6 bases). This CDR3 spans 18 amino acids. Germline V lookup: CDR1 WSHSY, CDR2 SAAADI. V was pared by 7 bases and J by 0 bases, with 23 bases between. The CDR3 sequence is CASTPGGLVSGSTDTQYF. CDR3 DNA, as far as it was read: TGCGCCAGCACCCCCGGGGGTTTGGTTAGCGGTAGCACAGATACG.

Turning to this clone: The read comes to an end 3 residues before the CDR3 does, leaving the germline J gene to fill in the end. J is TRBJ2-3 and V is TRBV5-4; 8 bases line up with TRBD2. The CDR3 length is 16 residues. Per germline, CDR1 SGHNT and CDR2 YYREEE (reference sequence). V was clipped by 2 bases and J by 2 bases; unmatched bases: 7. CDR3 protein: CASSFGGGPYTDTQYF. The part of the CDR3 DNA that was read is TGTGCCAGCAGCTTCGGCGGGGGGCCCTACACAGATACG.

Worth noting for this clone: Read data end 3 residues before the CDR3 end; the end is taken from the germline J gene. V and J are TRBV7-6 and TRBJ1-2, with TRBD1 matching 9 bases. This CDR3 is built from 17 residues. Germline CDR1 SGHVS, CDR2 FNYEAQ. CDR3 amino acids: CASSLTGQGLAVWDYTF. The covered CDR3 bases are TGTGCCAGCAGCTTAACAGGACAGGGGCTTGCGGTGTGGGAC.

A note on this clone: The CDR3 end falls 3 residues outside the read, so it is completed with the germline J gene. The chain combines TRBV19 with TRBJ2-4; 7 bases are shared with TRBD1. This CDR3 is 15 amino acids long. Losses at the gene ends were 9 bases for V and 6 bases for J; bases not matched to a gene: 14. Germline assignment: CDR1 LNHDA and CDR2 SQIVND (reference sequence). The CDR3 DNA, read in part, is TGTGCCAGCACTGTACAGGGGACGGAGTCAAACATT. This encodes CASTVQGTESNI. The entire CDR3 protein is CASTVQGTESNIQYF.

A remark on this clone: The read is 3 residues too short to cover the CDR3 end, so that end is filled in from the germline J gene. The chain recombines TRBV14 with TRBJ2-5; D is perhaps TRBD1 or TRBD2 (5 bases each). Germline V CDR1 and CDR2: SGHDN, FVKESK. The CDR3 is 15 amino acids. The V and J ends lost 1 base and 2 bases respectively, with 11 bases between them. CDR3 bases read: TGTGCCAGCAGCCAAGCCCAGGGAGCACAAGAGACC. Amino acid sequence: CASSQAQGAQET. The entire CDR3 protein reads CASSQAQGAQETQYF.

In regard to this clone: Sequencing ends 3 residues short of the CDR3 end; the germline J gene provides the rest. The gene calls are TRBV2 and TRBJ1-5; tentative D call: TRBD1 (6 bases). Between the trimmed V and J ends, which lost 6 bases and 4 bases, there was a span of 10 bases. The germline V gene encodes CDR1 SNHLY and CDR2 FYNNEI. This CDR3 contains 13 residues. CDR3 protein: CASRPGVNQPQHF. The CDR3 bases that were read are TGTGCCAGCAGGCCAGGGGTAAATCAGCCC.

Of note for this clone: The sequenced fragment ends 3 residues before the CDR3 boundary, so the rest is inferred from the germline J gene. This rearrangement joins TRBV5-1 to TRBJ2-2; D possibly corresponds to TRBD1 (6 bases). Per the germline V gene, CDR1 is SGHRS and CDR2 is YFSETQ. The CDR3 has 14 amino acids. CDR3 sequence reads: CASSLGTANEKLFF. The CDR3 bases that were read are TGCGCCAGCAGCTTGGGGACAGCTAATGAAAAG.

Notes on this clone: The CDR3 end lies 3 residues beyond the end of the read and is filled in from the germline J gene. The J gene is TRBJ2-7, the V gene TRBV20-1, with 7 bases identical to TRBD1. This CDR3 is 16 amino acids long. Per the germline V gene, CDR1 is DFQATT and CDR2 is SNEGSKA (reference sequence). Germline trimming cut 6 bases from V and 5 bases from J; bases unmatched to any gene: 19. The CDR3 loop reads CSAKDKWGQPVHEQYF. The sequenced CDR3 bases are TGCAGTGCCAAAGACAAGTGGGGACAGCCTGTCCACGAG.

Of note for this clone: The read ends 3 residues before the CDR3 terminus; that terminus is restored from the germline J gene. This sequence joins TRBV5-1 and TRBJ2-5, with D unresolved. The CDR3 totals 13 residues. Germline V gene lookup returns CDR1 SGHRS and CDR2 YFSETQ. This CDR3 reads CASSLAGTDTQYF. The DNA read from the CDR3 is TGCGCCAGCAGCTTGGCCGGCACAGATACC. The variable domain in full, completed from reference TRBV5-1 and TRBJ2-5, reads KAGVTQTPRYLIKTRGQQVTLSCSPISGHRSVSWYQQTPGQGLQFLFEYFSETQRNKGNFPGRFSGRQFSNSRSEMNVSTLELGDSALYLCASSLAGTDTQYFGPGTRLLVL.

Details on this clone: The read finishes 3 residues shy of the CDR3 end, and the germline J gene is used to complete it. V is TRBV13 and J is TRBJ2-3, with D uncertain. The CDR3 extends over 13 amino acids. V dropped 2 bases and J dropped 1 base, with 4 bases sitting between them. The germline gives CDR1 PRHDT, CDR2 FYEKMQ (reference sequence). The CDR3 loop reads CASSLSGTDTQYF. The DNA read from the CDR3 is TGTGCCAGCAGCTTATCCGGCACAGATACG.

With regard to this clone: Read sequence stops 3 residues before the CDR3 end, and the germline J gene provides the missing end. This chain links TRBV7-2 with TRBJ2-4; perhaps TRBD1 as D (6 bases). CDR3 length: 13 residues. Per germline, CDR1 SGHTA and CDR2 FQGNSA. V lost 3 bases to trimming and J lost 7 bases, with 10 bases between them. The sequenced CDR3 bases are TGTGCCAGCAGCTTCCGAACAGGGAACATT. Translation gives CASSFRTGNI. The CDR3 in full is CASSFRTGNIQYF. Variable domain in full (rest from reference TRBV7-2 and TRBJ2-4): GAGVSQSPSNKVTEKGKDVELRCDPISGHTALYWYRQSLGQGLEFLIYFQGNSAPDKSGLPSDRFSAERTGGSVSTLTIQRTQQEDSAVYLCASSFRTGNIQYFGAGTRLSVL.

Worth noting for this clone: The CDR3 end falls 3 residues outside the read, so it is completed with the germline J gene. This chain connects TRBV18 to TRBJ1-2; no clear D gene. Germline CDR1 KGHSH, CDR2 LQKENI. This CDR3 is built from 14 residues. CDR3 in amino acids: CASSPPNSFYDYTF. CDR3 DNA, as far as it was read: TGTGCCAGCTCACCACCGAACAGTTTCTACGAC.

Remarks on this clone: The sequenced fragment ends 3 residues before the CDR3 boundary, so the rest is inferred from the germline J gene. The chain links TRBV11-3 to TRBJ1-1, with D unresolved. The CDR3 runs 14 residues. Germline values: CDR1 SGHNT, CDR2 YENEEA. Trimming took 5 bases from V and 1 from J, leaving 11 bases between them. CDR3 bases read: TGTGCCAGCAGCCCAGGTCGGGGGAACACTGAA. It yields the protein CASSPGRGNTE. The whole CDR3 reads CASSPGRGNTEAFF. The complete variable domain, with remaining parts taken from reference TRBV11-3 and TRBJ1-1, reads EAGVVQSPRYKIIEKKQPVAFWCNPISGHNTLYWYLQNLGQGPELLIRYENEEAVDDSQLPKDRFSAERLKGVDSTLKIQPAELGDSAVYLCASSPGRGNTEAFFGQGTRLTVV.

About this clone itself: The missing CDR3 end, 3 residues past where the read stops, is filled in from the germline J gene. The chain links TRBV20-1 to TRBJ1-6, with 7 bases aligning to TRBD1. Germline V gives CDR1 DFQATT, CDR2 SNEGSKA (reference sequence). The junction had 7 bases not matched to a gene; V was cut back by 5 bases and J by 3 bases. The CDR3 is 15 amino acids. The part of the CDR3 DNA that was read is TGCAGTGCTTCCCTGGACAGGAGCTATAATTCACCC. Its translation is CSASLDRSYNSP. The full-length CDR3 reads as CSASLDRSYNSPLHF.

Concerning this clone itself: The read gets to within 3 residues of the CDR3 end, and the germline J gene fills in the rest. The genes are TRBV20-1 and TRBJ2-1, with 12 bases that match TRBD2. This CDR3 has 15 amino acids. The V segment lost 4 bases and the J segment 6 bases; nucleotides outside the gene matches: 7. Germline lookup yields CDR1 DFQATT and CDR2 SNEGSKA (reference sequence). The CDR3 loop reads CSAILAGGPRNEQFF. CDR3 DNA (partial): TGCAGTGCTATCCTAGCGGGGGGGCCTCGCAATGAG.

To note about this clone: The read is 3 residues too short to cover the CDR3 end, so that end is filled in from the germline J gene. The chain carries TRBV2 and TRBJ1-1, with D perhaps matching TRBD1 (6 bases). The CDR3 spans 14 residues. In germline, CDR1 is SNHLY, CDR2 FYNNEI. The part of the CDR3 DNA that was read is TGTGCCAGCAGTGATATTAGGGGACACCCTTCC. Translated: CASSDIRGHPS. The whole CDR3 is CASSDIRGHPSAFF.

The part of the CDR3 DNA that was read is TGTGCCAGCAGCTCCCAGCTAAGCGCCGATACG. The encoded protein is CASSSQLSADT. The CDR3 in its entirety is CASSSQLSADTQYF. The chain combines TRBV7-9 with TRBJ2-3; D gene unclear. The read ends 3 residues shy of where the CDR3 ends; the end is completed using the germline J gene. This CDR3 comprises 14 residues. Deletions cut 4 bases from V and 6 bases from J, with 14 bases between. The germline gives CDR1 SEHNR, CDR2 FQNEAQ (reference sequence).

A word on this clone: The read terminates 3 residues before the CDR3 end, so the remaining end is supplied by the germline J gene. The chain combines TRBV19 with TRBJ1-4; D possibly corresponds to TRBD1 (5 bases). The CDR3 spans 15 residues. CDR1 is LNHDA, CDR2 SQIVND, per germline (reference sequence). CDR3 bases read: TGTGCCAGTAGTATAGCGGGGGACGGCGGTTCACCA. Translating gives CASSIAGDGGSP. The complete CDR3 protein is CASSIAGDGGSPLFF.

With respect to this clone: The sequence runs out 3 residues before the end of the CDR3; the remainder is reconstructed from the germline J gene. The rearrangement links TRBV5-1 to TRBJ1-1, with D uncertain. The V gene's germline CDR1 is SGHRS and CDR2 YFSETQ. The V and J ends lost 1 base and 0 bases respectively, with 7 bases between them. The CDR3 sequence is 14 residues long. The covered CDR3 bases are TGCGCCAGCAGCTTGTTGGCCATGAACACTGAA. Translating it yields CASSLLAMNTE. The entire CDR3 protein is CASSLLAMNTEAFF.

As for this clone: The CDR3 end falls 3 residues outside the read, so it is completed with the germline J gene. This CDR3 is also generated by other DNA sequences in the sample. The chain carries TRBV5-1 and TRBJ1-1, with TRBD1 as a possible D gene (6 bases). The CDR3 loop spans 13 amino acids. Trimming pared 3 bases from V and 1 base from J, leaving 7 bases between. The germline V gene has CDR1 SGHRS and CDR2 YFSETQ. CDR3 sequence: CASSSTGNTEAFF. The CDR3 DNA, read in part, is TGCGCCAGCAGCTCGACAGGGAACACTGAA.